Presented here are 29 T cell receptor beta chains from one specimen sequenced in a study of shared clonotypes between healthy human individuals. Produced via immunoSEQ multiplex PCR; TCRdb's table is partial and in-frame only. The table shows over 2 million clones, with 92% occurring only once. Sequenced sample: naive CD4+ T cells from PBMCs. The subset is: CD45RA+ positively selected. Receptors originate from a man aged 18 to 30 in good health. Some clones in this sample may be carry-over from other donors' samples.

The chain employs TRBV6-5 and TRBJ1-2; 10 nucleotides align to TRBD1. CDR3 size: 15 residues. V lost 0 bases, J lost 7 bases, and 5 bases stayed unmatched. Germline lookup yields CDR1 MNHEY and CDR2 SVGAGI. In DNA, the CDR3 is TGTGCCAGCAGTTACTCGAAGACAGGGGGCCTTGGCTACACCTTC. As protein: CASSYSKTGGLGYTF.

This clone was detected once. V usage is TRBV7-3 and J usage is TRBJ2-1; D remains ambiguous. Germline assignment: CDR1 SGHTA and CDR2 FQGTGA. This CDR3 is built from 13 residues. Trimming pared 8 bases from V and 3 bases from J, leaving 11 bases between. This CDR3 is CASGIDVYNEQFF. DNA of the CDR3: TGTGCCAGCGGGATAGATGTCTACAATGAGCAGTTCTTC.

The CDR3 sequence: CATSKDSTPREQYF. DNA for the CDR3: TGTGCCACCAGCAAGGACTCCACTCCTCGCGAGCAGTACTTC. J is TRBJ2-7 and V is TRBV15; tentatively, D is TRBD2 (5 bases). V was shortened by 4 bases and J by 6 bases, with 16 bases between the two germline ends. The CDR3 has 14 residues. Germline V gene data show CDR1 as LNHNV and CDR2 as YYDKDF (reference sequence).

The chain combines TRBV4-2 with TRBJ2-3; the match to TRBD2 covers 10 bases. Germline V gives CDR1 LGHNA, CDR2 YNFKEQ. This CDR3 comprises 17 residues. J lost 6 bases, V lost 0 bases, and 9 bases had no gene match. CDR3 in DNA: TGTGCCAGCAGCCAAGATCGCAGCGGGAGGGTGTGGGATACGCAGTATTTT. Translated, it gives CASSQDRSGRVWDTQYF.

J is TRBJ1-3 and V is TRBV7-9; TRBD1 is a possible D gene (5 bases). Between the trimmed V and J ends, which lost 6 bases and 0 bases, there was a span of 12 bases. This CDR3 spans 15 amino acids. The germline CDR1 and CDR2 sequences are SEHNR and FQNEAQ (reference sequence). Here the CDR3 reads CASSPPGVSGNTIYF. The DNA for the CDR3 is TGTGCCAGCAGTCCCCCGGGGGTCTCTGGAAACACCATATATTTT.

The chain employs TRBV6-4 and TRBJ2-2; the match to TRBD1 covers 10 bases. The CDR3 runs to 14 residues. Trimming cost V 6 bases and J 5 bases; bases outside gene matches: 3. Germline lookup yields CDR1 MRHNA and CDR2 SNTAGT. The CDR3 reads CASRRQGATGELFF. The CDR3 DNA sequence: TGTGCCAGCAGAAGACAGGGGGCAACCGGGGAGCTGTTTTTT.

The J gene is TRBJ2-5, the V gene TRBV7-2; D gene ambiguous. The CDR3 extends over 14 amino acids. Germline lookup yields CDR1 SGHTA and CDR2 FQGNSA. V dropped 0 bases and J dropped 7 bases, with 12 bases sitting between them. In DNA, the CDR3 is TGTGCCAGCAGCTTAGCCCGCCCGGTGGGGACCCAGTACTTC. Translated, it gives CASSLARPVGTQYF.

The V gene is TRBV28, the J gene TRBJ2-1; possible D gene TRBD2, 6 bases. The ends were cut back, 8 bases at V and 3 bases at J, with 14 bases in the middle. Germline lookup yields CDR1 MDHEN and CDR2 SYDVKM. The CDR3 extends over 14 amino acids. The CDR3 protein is CASQVAGLYNEQFF. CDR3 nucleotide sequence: TGTGCCAGCCAGGTGGCGGGGCTCTACAATGAGCAGTTCTTC.

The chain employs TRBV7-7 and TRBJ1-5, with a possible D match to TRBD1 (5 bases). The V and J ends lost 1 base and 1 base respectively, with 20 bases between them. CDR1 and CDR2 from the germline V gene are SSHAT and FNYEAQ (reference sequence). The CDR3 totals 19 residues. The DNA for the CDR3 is TGTGCCAGCAGCTTAGGTACGGGACGATATCACAGAAGCAATCAGCCCCAGCATTTT. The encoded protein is CASSLGTGRYHRSNQPQHF. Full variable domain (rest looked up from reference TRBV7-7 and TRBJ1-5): GAGVSQSPRYKVTKRGQDVTLRCDPISSHATLYWYQQALGQGPEFLTYFNYEAQPDKSGLPSDRFSAERPEGSISTLTIQRTEQRDSAMYRCASSLGTGRYHRSNQPQHFGDGTRLSIL.

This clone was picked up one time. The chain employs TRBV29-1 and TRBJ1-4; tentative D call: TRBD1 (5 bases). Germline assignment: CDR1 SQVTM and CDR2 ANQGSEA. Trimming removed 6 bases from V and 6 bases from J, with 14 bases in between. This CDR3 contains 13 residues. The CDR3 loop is CSVLRSGDEKLFF. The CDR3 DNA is TGCAGCGTACTCAGGTCGGGGGATGAAAAACTGTTTTTT.

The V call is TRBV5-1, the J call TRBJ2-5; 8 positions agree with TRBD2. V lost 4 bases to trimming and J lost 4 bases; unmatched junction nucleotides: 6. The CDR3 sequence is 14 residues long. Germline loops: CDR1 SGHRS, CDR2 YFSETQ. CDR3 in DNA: TGCGCCAGCAGCCCACTAGCGGAAGGAGAGACCCAGTACTTC. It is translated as CASSPLAEGETQYF.

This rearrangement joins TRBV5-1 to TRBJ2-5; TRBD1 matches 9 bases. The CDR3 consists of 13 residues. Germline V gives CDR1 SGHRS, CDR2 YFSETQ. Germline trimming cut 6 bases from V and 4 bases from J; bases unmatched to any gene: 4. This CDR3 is CASTPDRGETQYF. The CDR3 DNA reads TGCGCCAGCACCCCGGACAGGGGAGAGACCCAGTACTTC. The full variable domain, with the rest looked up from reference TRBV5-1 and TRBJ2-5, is KAGVTQTPRYLIKTRGQQVTLSCSPISGHRSVSWYQQTPGQGLQFLFEYFSETQRNKGNFPGRFSGRQFSNSRSEMNVSTLELGDSALYLCASTPDRGETQYFGPGTRLLVL.

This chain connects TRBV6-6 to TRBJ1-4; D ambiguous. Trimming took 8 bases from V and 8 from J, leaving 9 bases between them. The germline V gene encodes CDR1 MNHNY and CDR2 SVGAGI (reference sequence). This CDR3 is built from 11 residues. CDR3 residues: CASSGTEKLFF. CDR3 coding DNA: TGTGCCAGCTCCGGTACCGAAAAACTGTTTTTT.

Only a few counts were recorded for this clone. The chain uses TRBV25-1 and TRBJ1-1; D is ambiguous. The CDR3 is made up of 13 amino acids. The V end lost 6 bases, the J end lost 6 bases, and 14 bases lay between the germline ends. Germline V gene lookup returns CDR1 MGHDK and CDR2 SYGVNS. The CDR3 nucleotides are TGTGCCAGCAGCCAACCGAAACGCGCTGAAGCTTTCTTT. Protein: CASSQPKRAEAFF.

In nucleotides, the CDR3 is TGTGCCAGCAGTTTAGCTGGGGCTGGGGCCAACGTCCTGACTTTC. This gives the protein CASSLAGAGANVLTF. This chain uses TRBV27 with TRBJ2-6; D remains unclear. This CDR3 contains 15 residues. V lost 2 bases and J lost 2, with 7 bases in between. Germline V lookup: CDR1 MNHEY, CDR2 SMNVEV (reference sequence).

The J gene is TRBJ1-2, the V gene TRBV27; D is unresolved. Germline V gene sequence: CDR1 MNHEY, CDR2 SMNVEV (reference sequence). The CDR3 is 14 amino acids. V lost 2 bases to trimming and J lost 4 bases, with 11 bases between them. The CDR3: CASSLGSVPYGYTF. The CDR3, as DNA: TGTGCCAGCAGTTTAGGGTCCGTTCCCTATGGCTACACCTTC.

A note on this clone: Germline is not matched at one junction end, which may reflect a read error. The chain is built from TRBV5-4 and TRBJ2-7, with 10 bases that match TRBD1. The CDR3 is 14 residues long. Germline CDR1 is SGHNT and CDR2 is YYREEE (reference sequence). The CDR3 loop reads CASSLGQGRNEQYF. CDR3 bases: TGTGCCAGCAGTTTGGGACAGGGGAGGAACGAGCAGTACTTC. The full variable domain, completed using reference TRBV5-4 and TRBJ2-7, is ETGVTQSPTHLIKTRGQQVTLRCSSQSGHNTVSWYQQALGQGPQFIFQYYREEENGRGNFPPRFSGLQFPNYSSELNVNALELDDSALYLCASSLGQGRNEQYFGPGTRLTVT.

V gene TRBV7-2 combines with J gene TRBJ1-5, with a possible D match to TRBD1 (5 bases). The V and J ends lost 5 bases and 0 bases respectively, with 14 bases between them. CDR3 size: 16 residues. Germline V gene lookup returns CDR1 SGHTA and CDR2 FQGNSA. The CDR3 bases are TGTGCCAGCAGCCCCTCGGGGGGGTTTAGCAATCAGCCCCAGCATTTT. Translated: CASSPSGGFSNQPQHF.

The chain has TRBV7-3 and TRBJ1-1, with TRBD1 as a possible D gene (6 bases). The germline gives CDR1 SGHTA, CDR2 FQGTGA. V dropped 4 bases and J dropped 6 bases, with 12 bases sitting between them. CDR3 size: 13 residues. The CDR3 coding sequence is TGTGCCAGCAGCTATACAACAGGGCCTGAAGCTTTCTTT. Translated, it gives CASSYTTGPEAFF. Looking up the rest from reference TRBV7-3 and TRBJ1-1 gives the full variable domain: GAGVSQTPSNKVTEKGKYVELRCDPISGHTALYWYRQSLGQGPEFLIYFQGTGAADDSGLPNDRFFAVRPEGSVSTLKIQRTERGDSAVYLCASSYTTGPEAFFGQGTRLTVV.

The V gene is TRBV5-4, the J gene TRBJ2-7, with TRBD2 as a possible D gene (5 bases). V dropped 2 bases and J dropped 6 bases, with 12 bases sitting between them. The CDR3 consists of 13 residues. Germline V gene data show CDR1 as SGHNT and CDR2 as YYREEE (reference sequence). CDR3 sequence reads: CASSLTNRGEQYF. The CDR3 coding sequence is TGTGCCAGCAGCTTAACAAACCGGGGCGAGCAGTACTTC.

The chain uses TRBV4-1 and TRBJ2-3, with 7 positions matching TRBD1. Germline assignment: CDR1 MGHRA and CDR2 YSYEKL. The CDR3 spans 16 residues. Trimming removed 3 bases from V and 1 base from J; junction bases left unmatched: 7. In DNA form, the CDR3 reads TGCGCCAGCAGCCACGGCATCGGACAGGGCACAGATACGCAGTATTTT. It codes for CASSHGIGQGTDTQYF.

This CDR3 reads CASRRSTSGRSGANVLTF. DNA for the CDR3: TGTGCCAGCAGACGCTCGACTAGCGGAAGGTCTGGGGCCAACGTCCTGACTTTC. The V gene is TRBV7-3, the J gene TRBJ2-6; TRBD2 agrees at 9 bases. The CDR3 sequence is 18 residues long. V was pared by 6 bases and J by 1 base, with 10 bases of the junction left unmatched. The V gene's germline CDR1 is SGHTA and CDR2 FQGTGA.

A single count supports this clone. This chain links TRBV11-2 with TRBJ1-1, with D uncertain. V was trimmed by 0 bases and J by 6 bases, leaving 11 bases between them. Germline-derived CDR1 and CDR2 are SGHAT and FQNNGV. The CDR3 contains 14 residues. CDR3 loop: CASSLDPESAEAFF. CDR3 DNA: TGTGCCAGCAGCTTAGACCCAGAGTCGGCTGAAGCTTTCTTT. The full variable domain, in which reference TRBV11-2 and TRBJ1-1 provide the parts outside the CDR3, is EAGVAQSPRYKIIEKRQSVAFWCNPISGHATLYWYQQILGQGPKLLIQFQNNGVVDDSQLPKDRFSAERLKGVDSTLKIQPAKLEDSAVYLCASSLDPESAEAFFGQGTRLTVV.

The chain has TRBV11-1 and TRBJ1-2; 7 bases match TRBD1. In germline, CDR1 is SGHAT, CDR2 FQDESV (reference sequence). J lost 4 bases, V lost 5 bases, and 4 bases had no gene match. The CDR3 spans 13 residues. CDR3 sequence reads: CASSETGAYGYTF. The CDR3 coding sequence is TGTGCCAGCAGCGAAACAGGGGCCTATGGCTACACCTTC.

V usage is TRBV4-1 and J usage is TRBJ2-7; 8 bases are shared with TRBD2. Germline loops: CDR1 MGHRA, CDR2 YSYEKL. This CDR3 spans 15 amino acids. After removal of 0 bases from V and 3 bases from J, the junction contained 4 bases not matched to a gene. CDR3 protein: CASSQDRGTSYEQYF. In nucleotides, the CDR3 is TGCGCCAGCAGCCAAGACCGGGGGACTAGCTACGAGCAGTACTTC.

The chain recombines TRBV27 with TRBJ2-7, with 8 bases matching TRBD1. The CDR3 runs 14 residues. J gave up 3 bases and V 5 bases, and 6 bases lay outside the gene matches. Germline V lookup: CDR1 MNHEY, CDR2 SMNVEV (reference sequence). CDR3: CASSRTGTGYEQYF. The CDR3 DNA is TGTGCCAGCAGTAGAACCGGGACAGGCTACGAGCAGTACTTC.

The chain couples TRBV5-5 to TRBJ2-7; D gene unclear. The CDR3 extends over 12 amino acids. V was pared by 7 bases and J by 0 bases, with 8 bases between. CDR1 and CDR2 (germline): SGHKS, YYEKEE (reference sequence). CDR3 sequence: CASGFLSYEQYF. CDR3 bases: TGTGCCAGCGGGTTCCTCTCCTACGAGCAGTACTTC. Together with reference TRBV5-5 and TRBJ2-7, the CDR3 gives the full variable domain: DAGVTQSPTHLIKTRGQQVTLRCSPISGHKSVSWYQQVLGQGPQFIFQYYEKEERGRGNFPDRFSARQFPNYSSELNVNALLLGDSALYLCASGFLSYEQYFGPGTRLTVT.

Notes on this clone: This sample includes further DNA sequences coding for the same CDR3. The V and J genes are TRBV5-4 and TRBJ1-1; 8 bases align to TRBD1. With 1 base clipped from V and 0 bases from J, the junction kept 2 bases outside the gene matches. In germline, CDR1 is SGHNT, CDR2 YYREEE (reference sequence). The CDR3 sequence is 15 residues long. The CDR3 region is CASSLRTGMNTEAFF. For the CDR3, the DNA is TGTGCCAGCAGCTTGCGGACAGGGATGAACACTGAAGCTTTCTTT.

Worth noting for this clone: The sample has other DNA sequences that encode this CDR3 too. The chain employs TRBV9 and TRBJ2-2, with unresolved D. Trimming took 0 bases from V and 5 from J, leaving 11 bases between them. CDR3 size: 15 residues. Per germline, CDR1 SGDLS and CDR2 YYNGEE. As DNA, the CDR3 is TGTGCCAGCAGCGTAGCTACAAGGGATACCGGGGAGCTGTTTTTT. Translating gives CASSVATRDTGELFF.